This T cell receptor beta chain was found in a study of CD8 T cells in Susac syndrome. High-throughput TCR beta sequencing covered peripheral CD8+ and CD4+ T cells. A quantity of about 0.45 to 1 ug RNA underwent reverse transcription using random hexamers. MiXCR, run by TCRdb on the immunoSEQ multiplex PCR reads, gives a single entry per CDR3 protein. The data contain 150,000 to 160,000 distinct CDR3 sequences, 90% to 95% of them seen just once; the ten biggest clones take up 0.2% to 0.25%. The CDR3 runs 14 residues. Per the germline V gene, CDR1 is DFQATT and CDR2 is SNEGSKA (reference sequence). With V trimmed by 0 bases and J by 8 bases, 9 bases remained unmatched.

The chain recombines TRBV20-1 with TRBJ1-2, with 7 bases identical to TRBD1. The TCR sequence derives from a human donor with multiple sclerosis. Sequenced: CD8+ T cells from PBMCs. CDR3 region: CSARDRLTGNGYTF. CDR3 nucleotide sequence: TGCAGTGCTAGAGATAGGTTGACAGGGAACGGCTACACCTTC.